This T cell receptor beta chain derives from a study of T cell changes during pregnancy in multiple sclerosis. The CDR3 extends over 12 amino acids. Germline loops: CDR1 SGHNT, CDR2 YYREEE (reference sequence). V dropped 0 bases and J dropped 8 bases, with 8 bases sitting between them. Profiling relied on immunoSEQ multiplex PCR, and the TCRdb table lists in-frame clones only, not all of them. The sample consists of tens of thousands of clones, roughly 91% of them appearing once. The V and J genes are TRBV5-4 and TRBJ1-2; the D gene is possibly TRBD1 (6 bases). This specimen consisted of CD8+ T cells from peripheral blood mononuclear cells, obtained in the second trimester of pregnancy. The TCR was taken from a female donor with multiple sclerosis, enrolled in a pregnancy study. The CDR3 region is CASSLGGLGYTF. CDR3 bases: TGTGCCAGCAGCTTGGGGGGGCTCGGCTACACCTTC.